This T cell receptor beta chain was sequenced in a study of a mutant IDH1 vaccine in newly diagnosed glioma (dated by TCRdb to about 2021). As for the study more broadly: Patients received eight vaccinations in weeks 1, 3, 5, 7, 11, 15, 19 and 23, corresponding to visits V03 through V10. For exploratory analyses, longitudinal TCRB deep sequencing was carried out in about 26 treated patients wherever samples were available. In the chemotherapy-containing groups, vaccination started alongside temozolomide cycles, whereas in patients who had radiotherapy alone it started 4-6 weeks after radiotherapy. Six visits were used for peripheral blood collection: V03 (baseline), V05, V07, V10, V12 and V13. Of the roughly 33 treated patients, approximately 60% were male and roughly 38% were female, and a mean age of roughly 37 years was recorded. Before enrollment, most patients had been given radiochemotherapy with temozolomide as standard therapy, while the rest had received either radiotherapy alone or temozolomide alone. Broad study findings and their caveats: Selection of PBMC samples for TCRB deep sequencing was based on availability. According to the authors, sample limitations meant that analyses of patient blood samples could not be reproduced. Immune responses induced by the vaccine were seen in 93.3% of patients across multiple MHC alleles. No apparent relationship was observed between pseudoprogression and alterations in the top peripheral T cell clonotypes detected by TCRB sequencing.

The sample's time point label, in plain terms: week 5, during vaccination. A 20-mer mutant IDH1 peptide at 300 micrograms in Montanide made up each vaccine dose, which was injected subcutaneously together with topical imiquimod. All donors had newly diagnosed IDH1-mutant astrocytomas of WHO grade 3 or 4 that showed loss of nuclear ATRX. The samples were drawn from NOA16, a multicentre, single-arm, open-label phase I trial in Germany that tested a mutant IDH1 peptide vaccine in humans for the first time. Genomic DNA for TCRB sequencing was extracted from EDTA blood using the DNeasy Blood and Tissue Kit. The library was made by the immunoSEQ multiplex PCR assay. The hsTCRB Kit was used according to the manufacturer's protocol to amplify rearranged TCR beta chain sequences. An Illumina MiSeq was used to sequence the TCRB libraries. The paper's data handling went like this. Demultiplexing, trimming and gene mapping were performed with the kit vendor's proprietary platform. In its TCRdb copy, this immuneACCESS table keeps in-frame sequences only and misses some clones. Where compared with another copy, unresolved V genes explain less than half of these, and the others have no known cause. The V and J calls and clone size were taken over from that table, and D and trimming were inferred from the DNA. The sample has around 36,000 clones on record, just over 90% of them singletons. The ten most abundant clones make up over 2% of the sample.

This clone was seen only a few times. The target of this receptor is not known. Nothing much larger sits one base from this clone, and base qualities are not available. The sample was PBMCs, taken from a glioma patient whose treatment included an IDH1 peptide vaccine. The receptor was isolated from a man in his fifties or sixties with glioma.

At the DNA level, the sequence is TGTGCCAGCAGCTTGGGTCGGGGAAACACTGAAGCTTTCTTT. Its amino acids are CASSLGRGNTEAFF. In this chain, TRBV13 is recombined with TRBJ1-1, with an unclear D gene assignment. The CDR3 spans 14 residues, from the cysteine through the phenylalanine. Just the 42-base CDR3 DNA is kept, in frame starting at base 1. As encoded in the germline V gene (reference sequence), CDR1 is PRHDT while CDR2 is FYEKMQ. V was cut back by 3 bases and J by 2 bases, leaving a gap of 10 bases between them.